This T cell receptor beta chain is from a study of blood T cell repertoires in COVID-19 (dated by TCRdb to the early 2020s). Broadly, across the study: Samples from collaborators originated in the United States, Italy and Spain and spanned both the acute and convalescent phases of COVID-19. The samples were drawn from two sources: the first 160 participants of the ongoing ImmuneRACE study, and 1,000 to 1,500 subjects contributed by 6 global collaborators. The material from the prospective study consisted of cDNA or gDNA derived from T cells, B-cell-depleted T cells, or PBMCs. Where available, HLA class I and class II types were taken from metadata supplied by the sample provider and were not determined by assay-based typing. Subjects who had been exposed to COVID-19, were actively infected with it, or had recovered from it provided the deeply sampled blood TCRbeta repertoires that made up the dataset. A freely available public database, intended as a resource for researchers studying the immune response to SARS-CoV-2, is where the repertoires were released. A de-identified subject ID, COVID-19 status, age in years and sex were almost always included in the sample metadata. Overall results and qualifications from the work: The quantity of clinical and demographic metadata differed by source and by participant and was supplied without curation.

TCRbeta CDR3 regions were amplified from genomic DNA by means of the immunoSEQ Assay, a bias-controlled multiplex PCR. As for the authors' bioinformatics: The number of nucleated cells in each sample was estimated by amplification of reference gene primers within the assay. To quantify the absolute abundance of each unique TCRbeta CDR3 rearrangement, sequence reads were collapsed and filtered. For each sample, productive Simpson clonality was calculated by taking the square root of Simpson's diversity index across productive rearrangements. What TCRdb holds here is the immuneACCESS table cut down to in-frame rearrangements. Part of the clones is not present; checked against another copy, under half of the missing clones reflect an unresolved V gene, and the others are unexplained. The V and J calls and clone size come from that table; D and trimming were worked out from the DNA. Within this sample are about 130,000 clones, with under 85% of them counted one time only. About 9.6% of the sample comes from the top ten.

Each collaborating institution followed its own protocols to collect whole blood in K2EDTA tubes. For TCRbeta analysis, collaborators shipped samples in one of three forms: frozen whole blood, isolated PBMCs, or DNA extracted from either of those sample types. On this clone: Its specific antigen is unknown. No base-level quality is on record; no much larger clone is a single base apart.

The specimen was peripheral blood. This receptor was obtained from a man aged 35 to 55 with active or convalescent COVID-19.

The CDR3 sequence is CAWSPPKGISGEQYF. Here is the DNA: TGTGCCTGGAGTCCTCCAAAGGGGATTTCTGGCGAGCAGTACTTC. Here the chain combines TRBV30 and TRBJ2-7; the best D guess is TRBD1, with 5 bases matching. The CDR3 contains 15 residues, cysteine and phenylalanine counted. Just CDR3 DNA is preserved here, 45 bases in frame from base 1. At the junction V is shortened by 2 bases and J by 6 bases, with 20 bases in between. CDR1 and CDR2, looked up from the germline V gene (reference sequence), are GTSNPN and SVGIG.